The TCR beta chain described here comes from a study of cytomegalovirus exposure and HLA in healthy donors. This clone was seen only a few times. PCR primers comprised 60 Vbeta and 13 Jbeta primers. Sequenced by immunoSEQ multiplex PCR; TCRdb stores in-frame clones only, minus some. The sample lists roughly 98,000 clones, about 74% occurring once. The clonotype was recovered from a female donor in good health and CMV-seronegative. The specimen sequenced was PBMCs.

In DNA, the CDR3 is TGTGCCAGCTCACCACCGGAAACAGGGGGAGAGACCCAGTACTTC. Its translation: CASSPPETGGETQYF. This chain links TRBV18 with TRBJ2-5, with 8 bases that match TRBD1. The CDR3 runs to 15 residues. The germline V gene has CDR1 KGHSH and CDR2 LQKENI. The trim removed 0 bases at V and 4 bases at J, leaving 4 bases unmatched.